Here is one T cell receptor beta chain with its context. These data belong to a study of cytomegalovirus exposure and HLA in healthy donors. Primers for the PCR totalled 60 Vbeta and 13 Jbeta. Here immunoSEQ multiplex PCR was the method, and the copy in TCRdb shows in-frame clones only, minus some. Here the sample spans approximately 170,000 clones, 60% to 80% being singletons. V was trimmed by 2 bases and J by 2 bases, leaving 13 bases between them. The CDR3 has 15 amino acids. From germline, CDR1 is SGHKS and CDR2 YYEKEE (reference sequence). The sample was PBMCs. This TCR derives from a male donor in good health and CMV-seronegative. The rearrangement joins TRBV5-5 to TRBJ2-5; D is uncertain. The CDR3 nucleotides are TGTGCCAGCAGCTTAACTGTGACTGTACAAGAGACCCAGTACTTC. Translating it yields CASSLTVTVQETQYF.